This T cell receptor beta chain was sequenced in a study of CD8 T cells in ankylosing spondylitis (dated by TCRdb to 2016 to 2017). General notes on the study: To find TCR variants linked to disease, the study profiled T cell receptor beta repertoires in ankylosing spondylitis patients and healthy donors. The full study cohort was made up of 25 ankylosing spondylitis patients and over 90 healthy donors. Samples of peripheral blood were taken, and for ankylosing spondylitis patients, synovial fluid was collected as well. The paper's findings and limits, for the study overall: Some of the motif variants had been reported before in the synovial fluid and blood of reactive arthritis patients, a finding that suggests common disease-initiation mechanisms. In peripheral blood, the disease-linked clones were found at relatively low frequencies and had a CD8+ phenotype. A TCR beta motif made up of several highly homologous amino acid variants appeared to be characteristic of blood from ankylosing spondylitis patients. The disease-linked clones were reported to be significantly enriched in matched synovial fluid samples from ankylosing spondylitis patients.

This clonotype occurred a few times. Its antigen remains unidentified. No base quality information exists; no much larger clone differs at one position. Its CDR3 holds 15 amino acids, cysteine through phenylalanine. Of the read, only the CDR3 DNA is kept; its 45 bases are in frame from base 1. CDR1 and CDR2, looked up from the germline V gene (reference sequence), are WNHNN and SYGVQD. V loses 1 base of germline sequence and J loses 6 bases, and the interval between the two ends is 14 bases. Sequencer: Illumina HiSeq 2500. Quantitative 5'-RACE with molecular barcodes was the method used to prepare the TCR beta libraries. The original methods were these. To identify disease-linked TCR variants, a new computational method was used, one built on a probabilistic model of VDJ rearrangement. Clones were called with MiXCR by TCRdb after fastp trimmed the public reads at Q25, and only in-frame beta chains were retained. Duplicate CDR3 protein sequences are folded into a single record with the most common DNA and genes. TCRdb's processing, not the authors', yielded these V and J calls. Here the sample has 700,000 or so distinct CDR3 sequences; 15% to 20% occur a single time. The ten largest clones capture roughly a fifth of the sample.

This sequence was found in a male donor with ankylosing spondylitis. The sequencing input was blood, either unsorted or a sorted T cell fraction (not recorded which). This chain joins TRBV10-1 to TRBJ2-3; the D gene is possibly TRBD1 or TRBD2, each agreeing over 5 bases. The nucleotide sequence reads as follows: TGCGCCAGCAGTGAGTGGGACGGTGGAACTGATACGCAGTATTTT. Its product reads: CASSEWDGGTDTQYF.